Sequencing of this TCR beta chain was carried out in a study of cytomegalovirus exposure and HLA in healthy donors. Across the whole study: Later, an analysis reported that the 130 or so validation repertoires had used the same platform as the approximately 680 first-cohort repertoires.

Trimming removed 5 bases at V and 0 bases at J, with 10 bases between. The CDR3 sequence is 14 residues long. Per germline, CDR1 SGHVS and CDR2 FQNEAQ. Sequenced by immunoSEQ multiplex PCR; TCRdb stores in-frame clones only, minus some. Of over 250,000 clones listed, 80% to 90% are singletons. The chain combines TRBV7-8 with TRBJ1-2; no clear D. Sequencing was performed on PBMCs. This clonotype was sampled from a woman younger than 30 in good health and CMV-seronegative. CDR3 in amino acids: CASSPSQANYGYTF. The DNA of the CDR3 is TGTGCCAGCAGCCCCAGTCAAGCTAACTATGGCTACACCTTC. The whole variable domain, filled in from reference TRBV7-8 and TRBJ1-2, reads GAGVSQSPRYKVAKRGQDVALRCDPISGHVSLFWYQQALGQGPEFLTYFQNEAQLDKSGLPSDRFFAERPEGSVSTLKIQRTQQEDSAVYLCASSPSQANYGYTFGSGTRLTVV.